This T cell receptor (beta chain) was observed in a study of OX40 agonist ivuxolimab in advanced cancers. Regarding this clone: What it recognizes is unknown.

Germline V lookup: CDR1 MDHEN, CDR2 SYDVKM. The V end lost 6 bases, the J end lost 1 base, and 9 bases lay between the germline ends. The CDR3 runs 13 residues. Data came from immunoSEQ multiplex PCR; TCRdb stores just in-frame clones and leaves some out. The sample lists tens of thousands of clones, approximately 86% occurring once. Points from the study as a whole: Antigen specificity of clonally expanded peripheral T cells was not established. At 0.1-3.0 mg/kg, partial responders had clonal expansion among the lowest observed.

This receptor was taken from an adult with an advanced solid tumor such as melanoma, head and neck, liver or kidney cancer. The V gene is TRBV28, the J gene TRBJ1-1, with D unclear. The source material was CD4+ or CD8+ T cells sorted from blood, sampled in a trial of the OX40 agonist ivuxolimab. The CDR3 spells CASSTTWNTEAFF. For the CDR3, the DNA is TGTGCCAGCAGCACTACCTGGAACACTGAAGCTTTCTTT.